The rows below give T cell receptor beta chains drawn from one sample of a study of shared clonotypes between healthy human individuals. Method: immunoSEQ multiplex PCR; TCRdb's copy keeps in-frame clones and lacks some. The sample includes more than 2 million clones, approximately 94% seen only once; the top ten take 0.9% to 1.4%. The sample taken for sequencing was naive CD8+ T cells sorted from blood. All receptors derive from a man aged 18-30 years in good health. Each CDR3 is given with its conserved first and last residue. The D gene is left open where the match is weak. Size tells how often a clone was seen (once, few, many) or the class of an expanded clone, and some rows leave it out.

V	J	size	D	DNA	CDR3
TRBV9	TRBJ2-3	.	.	TGTGCCAGCAGCGTAGGACTTCACACAGATACGCAGTATTTT	CASSVGLHTDTQYF
TRBV27	TRBJ1-1	.	.	TGTGCCAGCAGTTTAGGAGCACCTATGAACACTGAAGCTTTCTTT	CASSLGAPMNTEAFF
TRBV7-8	TRBJ2-5	.	.	TGTGCCAGCAGCTTTTCCGAGACCCAGTACTTC	CASSFSETQYF
TRBV19	TRBJ2-5	.	.	TGTGCCAGTAGTATACCCAGGGAAGAGACCCAGTACTTC	CASSIPREETQYF
TRBV10-3	TRBJ2-3	.	TRBD2	TGTGCCATCAGCAGAAAGCGGGAAAGCACAGATACGCAGTATTTT	CAISRKRESTDTQYF
TRBV19	TRBJ2-7	.	.	TGTGCCAGTAGTTCATTCCTCGGACGAGACGTCTACGAGCAGTACTTC	CASSSFLGRDVYEQYF
TRBV29-1	TRBJ2-7	.	.	TGCAGCGTTGAAGGCCTTGAGGAGGACCCCTACGAGCAGTACTTC	CSVEGLEEDPYEQYF
TRBV10-1	TRBJ1-4	.	.	TGCGCCAGAGGACCTCGTAATGAAAAACTGTTTTTT	CARGPRNEKLFF
TRBV7-9	TRBJ2-3	once	TRBD2	TGTGCCAGCAGCTTCCCCACTAGCGGGCCGAGCACAGATACGCAGTATTTT	CASSFPTSGPSTDTQYF
TRBV6-1	TRBJ2-7	.	.	TGTGCCAGCAGTGAAGGGACATTCTACGAGCAGTACTTC	CASSEGTFYEQYF
TRBV7-6	TRBJ2-7	.	.	TGTGCCAGCAGCTTAGAAATGAGGGGCCTAGGGGAGCAGTACTTC	CASSLEMRGLGEQYF
TRBV30	TRBJ2-3	.	TRBD2	TGTGCCTGGAACCCGGCGGGAGGACCAGATACGCAGTATTTT	CAWNPAGGPDTQYF
TRBV13	TRBJ1-6	.	TRBD1	TGTGCCAGCAGCCCGAATGGACAGGTTTCTTCACCCCTCCACTTT	CASSPNGQVSSPLHF
TRBV19	TRBJ2-7	.	.	TGTGCCAGTAGTATAAAAGCAGGGAGCTCCTACGAGCAGTACTTC	CASSIKAGSSYEQYF
TRBV5-1	TRBJ1-1	.	.	TGCGCCAGCAGCTTAGCGGGAAACACTGAAGCTTTCTTT	CASSLAGNTEAFF
TRBV25-1	TRBJ2-1	.	.	TGTGCCAGCAGTGCTCCGGGAGGGGGCGGGAATGAGCAGTTCTTC	CASSAPGGGGNEQFF
TRBV27	TRBJ2-7	.	TRBD2	TGTGCCAGCAGTTACTCAGCGGGAGTAACCTACGAGCAGTACTTC	CASSYSAGVTYEQYF
TRBV5-1	TRBJ2-3	.	TRBD2	TGCGCCAGCAGCTTAGAATGGACTAGCGTGATCACAGATACGCAGTATTTT	CASSLEWTSVITDTQYF